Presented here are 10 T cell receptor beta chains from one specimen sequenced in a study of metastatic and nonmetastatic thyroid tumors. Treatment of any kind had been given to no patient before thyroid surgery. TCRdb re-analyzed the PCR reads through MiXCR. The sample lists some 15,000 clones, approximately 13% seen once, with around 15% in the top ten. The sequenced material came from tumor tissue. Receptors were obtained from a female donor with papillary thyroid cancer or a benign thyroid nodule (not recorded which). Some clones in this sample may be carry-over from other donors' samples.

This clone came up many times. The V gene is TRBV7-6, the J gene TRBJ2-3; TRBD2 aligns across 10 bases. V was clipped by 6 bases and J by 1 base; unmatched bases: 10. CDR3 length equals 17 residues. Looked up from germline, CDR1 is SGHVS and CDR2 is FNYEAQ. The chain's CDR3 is CASRSSSGRRGTDTQYF. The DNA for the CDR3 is TGTGCCAGCAGGTCCTCTAGCGGGAGAAGGGGCACAGATACGCAGTATTTT.

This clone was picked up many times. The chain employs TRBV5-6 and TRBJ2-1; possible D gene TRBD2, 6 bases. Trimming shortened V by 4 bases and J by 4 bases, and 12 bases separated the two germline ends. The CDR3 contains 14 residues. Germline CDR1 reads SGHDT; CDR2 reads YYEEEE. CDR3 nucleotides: TGTGCCAGCAGCCGGAGGGCGGGGTACAATGAGCAGTTCTTC. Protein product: CASSRRAGYNEQFF.

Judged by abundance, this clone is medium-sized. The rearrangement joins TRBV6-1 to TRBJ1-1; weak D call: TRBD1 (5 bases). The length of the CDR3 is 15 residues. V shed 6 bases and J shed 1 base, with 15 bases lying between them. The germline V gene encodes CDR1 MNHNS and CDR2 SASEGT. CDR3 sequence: CASRESGGRNTEAFF. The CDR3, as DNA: TGTGCCAGCAGGGAAAGCGGGGGGAGGAACACTGAAGCTTTCTTT.

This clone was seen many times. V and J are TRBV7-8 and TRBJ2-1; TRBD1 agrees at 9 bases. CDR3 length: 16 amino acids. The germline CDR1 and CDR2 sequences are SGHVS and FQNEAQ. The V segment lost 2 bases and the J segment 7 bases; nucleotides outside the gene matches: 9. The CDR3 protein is CASSLFRTGDGNEQFF. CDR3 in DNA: TGTGCCAGCAGCTTATTTAGGACAGGGGATGGGAATGAGCAGTTCTTC.

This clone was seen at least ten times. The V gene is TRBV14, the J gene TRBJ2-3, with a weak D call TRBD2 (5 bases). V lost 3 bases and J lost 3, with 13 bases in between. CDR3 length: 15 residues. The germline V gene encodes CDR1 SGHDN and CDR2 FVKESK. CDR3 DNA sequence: TGTGCCAGCAGCCACGGCCGGAGGTGGACAGATACGCAGTATTTT. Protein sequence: CASSHGRRWTDTQYF.

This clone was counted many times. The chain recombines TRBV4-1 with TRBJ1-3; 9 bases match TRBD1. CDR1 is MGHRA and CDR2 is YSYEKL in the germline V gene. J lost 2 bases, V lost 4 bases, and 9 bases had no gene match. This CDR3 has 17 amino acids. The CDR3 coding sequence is TGCGCCAGCAGCCCTGGGACAGGGAAAGTAGCTGGAAACACCATATATTTT. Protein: CASSPGTGKVAGNTIYF.

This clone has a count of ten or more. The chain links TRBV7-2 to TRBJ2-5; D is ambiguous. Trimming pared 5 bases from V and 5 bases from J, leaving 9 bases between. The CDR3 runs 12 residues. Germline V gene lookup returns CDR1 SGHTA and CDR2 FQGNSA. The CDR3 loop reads CASSLLLETQYF. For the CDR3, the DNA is TGTGCCAGCAGCCTCTTGTTGGAGACCCAGTACTTC.

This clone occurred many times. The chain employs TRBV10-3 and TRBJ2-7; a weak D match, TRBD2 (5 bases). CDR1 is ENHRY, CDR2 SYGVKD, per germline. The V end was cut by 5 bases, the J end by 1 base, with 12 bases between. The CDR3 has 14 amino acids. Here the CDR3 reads CAISMRGSSYEQYF. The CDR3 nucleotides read TGTGCCATCAGTATGAGAGGGAGTTCCTACGAGCAGTACTTC.

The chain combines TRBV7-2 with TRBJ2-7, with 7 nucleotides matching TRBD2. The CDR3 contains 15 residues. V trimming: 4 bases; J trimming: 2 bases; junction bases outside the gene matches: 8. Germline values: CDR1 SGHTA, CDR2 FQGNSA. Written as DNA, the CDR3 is TGTGCCAGCAGCTCGGGGCGGGAGTTGACCTACGAGCAGTACTTC. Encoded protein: CASSSGRELTYEQYF.

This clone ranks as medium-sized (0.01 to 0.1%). CDR3 protein: CASSLSRGTEGYGYTF. The CDR3 coding sequence is TGTGCCAGCAGTTTATCCCGAGGGACGGAAGGGTATGGCTACACCTTC. The chain is built from TRBV28 and TRBJ1-2; a possible D gene is TRBD1 (5 bases). Trimming shortened V by 1 base and J by 5 bases, and 17 bases separated the two germline ends. CDR1 is MDHEN, CDR2 SYDVKM, per germline. The CDR3 is 16 amino acids.